These 29 T cell receptor beta chains originate from one sample sequenced in a study of T-cell reconstitution after alpha-beta-depleted transplantation in children. Unique molecular identifiers were used in preparing the TCRbeta library. One entry per CDR3 protein results from TCRdb running MiXCR on the PCR reads. Of hundreds of thousands of distinct CDR3 sequences in the sample, over 15% were seen once. The source material was PBMCs from the stem cell graft donor, sampled from the stem cell graft. The receptors come from a human donor who donated a stem cell graft to a child with acute myeloid leukemia.

This clonotype was seen at least ten times. This chain uses TRBV29-1 with TRBJ1-1; D remains unclear. CDR1 and CDR2 (germline): SQVTM, ANQGSEA. V lost 4 bases and J lost 0, with 12 bases in between. The CDR3 runs to 14 residues. The CDR3 region is CSVGTEGLNTEAFF. CDR3 in DNA: TGCAGCGTTGGGACGGAGGGCCTGAACACTGAAGCTTTCTTT.

The chain combines TRBV21-1 with TRBJ1-5; the D call of TRBD1 is as the table states it, not checked on the DNA. TRBV21-1 is assigned pseudogene status. The CDR3 loop spans 17 amino acids. The CDR3 DNA sequence: TGTGCCAGCAGGCGGGCTACAGGGGGATCGCGCAATCAGCCCCAGCATTTT. Its protein is CASRRATGGSRNQPQHF.

The chain recombines TRBV6-6 with TRBJ1-5, with no clear D. The CDR3 covers 13 residues. In germline, CDR1 is MNHNY, CDR2 SVGAGI (reference sequence). Trimming cost V 2 bases and J 3 bases, with 5 bases left between them. The CDR3 loop is CASSYLHNQPQHF. For the CDR3, the DNA is TGTGCCAGCAGTTACCTCCACAATCAGCCCCAGCATTTT.

In its sample, this clonotype was seen a few times. DNA of the CDR3: TGTGCCAGCAGTGATCAAGTTTGGACACCTAACACCGGGGAGCTGTTTTTT. It specifies CASSDQVWTPNTGELFF. V usage is TRBV25-1 and J usage is TRBJ2-2; the D gene is possibly TRBD1 (5 bases). The CDR3 sequence is 17 residues long. V lost 3 bases and J 2 bases, leaving 16 bases between the germline ends. Germline V CDR1 and CDR2: MGHDK, SYGVNS.

At least ten counts were recorded for this clonotype. J is TRBJ2-1 and V is TRBV4-3; D perhaps matches TRBD2 (5 bases). The CDR3 length is 12 residues. The V end lost 3 bases, the J end lost 10 bases, and 10 bases lay between the germline ends. Per germline, CDR1 LGHNA and CDR2 YSLEER. CDR3 loop: CASSQRRGEQFF. CDR3 DNA: TGCGCCAGCAGCCAGAGGCGCGGGGAGCAGTTCTTC.

This rearrangement joins TRBV7-2 to TRBJ2-7; D remains unclear. CDR1 and CDR2 from the germline V gene are SGHTA and FQGNSA. CDR3 size: 14 residues. V was trimmed by 4 bases and J by 3 bases, leaving 13 bases between them. The CDR3 spells CASSYTGLYYEQYF. DNA of the CDR3: TGTGCCAGCAGCTACACCGGGCTGTACTACGAGCAGTACTTC.

This clonotype was observed a few times. The CDR3 protein is CSAREGVEPQHF. The CDR3 DNA is TGCAGTGCTAGAGAGGGGGTCGAGCCCCAGCATTTT. The chain employs TRBV20-1 and TRBJ1-5; D is perhaps TRBD1 (5 bases). This CDR3 is built from 12 residues. Trimming took off 0 bases at V and 8 bases at J, with 8 bases between the two ends. Germline assignment: CDR1 DFQATT and CDR2 SNEGSKA (reference sequence).

The J gene is TRBJ1-1, the V gene TRBV6-1; a possible D gene is TRBD1 (6 bases). V was trimmed by 7 bases and J by 1 base, leaving 13 bases between them. CDR1 and CDR2 (germline): MNHNS, SASEGT. The CDR3 totals 14 residues. The CDR3 DNA is TGTGCCAGCATTCCAGGCAGGGGGAACACTGAAGCTTTCTTT. Its protein product is CASIPGRGNTEAFF.

This clonotype was picked up a small number of times. This chain links TRBV24-1 with TRBJ2-3; the match to TRBD2 covers 7 bases. Germline V gene data show CDR1 as KGHDR and CDR2 as SFDVKD. The J segment lost 5 bases and the V segment lost 3 bases, leaving 13 bases of the junction unmatched. There are 17 residues in the CDR3. The CDR3 spells CATSDAPEQPGGDTQYF. CDR3 in DNA: TGTGCCACCAGTGATGCCCCGGAGCAGCCGGGGGGAGATACGCAGTATTTT.

At least ten counts were recorded for this clonotype. CDR3 amino acids: CSAKNIPPSGNTIYF. In nucleotides, the CDR3 is TGCAGTGCTAAAAACATTCCACCCTCTGGAAACACCATATATTTT. The chain carries TRBV20-1 and TRBJ1-3; D unresolved. CDR1 and CDR2 from the germline V gene are DFQATT and SNEGSKA (reference sequence). The V gene lost 4 bases and the J gene lost 0 bases, with 13 bases spanning the gap. The CDR3 spans 15 residues.

This clonotype was recorded at least ten times. The chain joins TRBV7-2 to TRBJ2-2; D is perhaps TRBD2 (5 bases). Germline lookup yields CDR1 SGHTA and CDR2 FQGNSA. The CDR3 has 15 amino acids. The V end lost 5 bases, the J end lost 5 bases, and 15 bases lay between the germline ends. The DNA for the CDR3 is TGTGCCAGCAGCCCCGGACTTGAGAGGACCGGGGAGCTGTTTTTT. Protein sequence: CASSPGLERTGELFF.

Details on this clonotype: This may arise from a read error, as a much more abundant clone is one base away. The V gene is TRBV5-6, the J gene TRBJ2-1, with D unclear. Germline V lookup: CDR1 SGHDT, CDR2 YYEEEE. This CDR3 spans 12 amino acids. The CDR3, as DNA: TGTTCCAGCAGCTTCCGGGACAATGAGCAGTTCTTC. As protein: CSSSFRDNEQFF. The full variable domain, rest sourced from reference TRBV5-6 and TRBJ2-1, is DAGVTQSPTHLIKTRGQQVTLRCSPKSGHDTVSWYQQALGQGPQFIFQYYEEEERQRGNFPDRFSGHQFPNYSSELNVNALLLGDSALYLCSSSFRDNEQFFGPGTRLTVL.

The gene calls are TRBV6-2 or TRBV6-3 and TRBJ2-7; 7 nucleotides align to TRBD1. CDR3 length: 13 amino acids. With V trimmed by 6 bases and J by 6 bases, 8 bases remained unmatched. Germline V lookup: CDR1 MNHEY, CDR2 SVGEGT. CDR3 sequence reads: CASRSTGMGEQYF. The CDR3 DNA sequence: TGTGCCAGCAGGTCGACAGGGATGGGCGAGCAGTACTTC.

The V and J genes are TRBV25-1 and TRBJ1-1; possibly TRBD1 for D (6 bases). Trimming took 6 bases from V and 4 from J, leaving 15 bases between them. This CDR3 spans 14 amino acids. Germline CDR1 is MGHDK and CDR2 is SYGVNS. This CDR3 is CASSVTGSGTEAFF. DNA of the CDR3: TGTGCCAGCAGCGTTACAGGGTCAGGCACTGAAGCTTTCTTT.

A few counts support this clonotype. This chain links TRBV4-1 with TRBJ1-5, with D hard to call. The CDR3 sequence is 15 residues long. Trimming removed 1 base from V and 0 bases from J, with 7 bases in between. Germline CDR1 MGHRA, CDR2 YSYEKL. CDR3 in amino acids: CASSQGADSNQPQHF. CDR3 DNA: TGCGCCAGCAGCCAAGGGGCGGATAGCAATCAGCCCCAGCATTTT.

The chain links TRBV5-1 to TRBJ1-1; tentative D call: TRBD1 (5 bases). The CDR3 runs to 15 residues. The germline V gene encodes CDR1 SGHRS and CDR2 YFSETQ. Deletions cut 0 bases from V and 4 bases from J, with 13 bases between. The CDR3 is CASSLDVGGFTEAFF. CDR3 sequence (DNA): TGCGCCAGCAGCTTGGACGTTGGGGGGTTCACTGAAGCTTTCTTT.

The chain recombines TRBV20-1 with TRBJ2-7; D could derive from TRBD1 or TRBD2 (5 bases each). The CDR3 runs to 15 residues. Germline V lookup: CDR1 DFQATT, CDR2 SNEGSKA (reference sequence). Trimming shortened V by 2 bases and J by 3 bases, and 17 bases separated the two germline ends. This CDR3 is CSARSPGAAHYEQYF. The CDR3 DNA is TGCAGTGCTAGATCTCCCGGGGCGGCTCACTACGAGCAGTACTTC.

This clonotype was detected many times. The chain combines TRBV7-8 with TRBJ1-2; D might be TRBD1 (5 bases). Trimming took 3 bases from V and 8 from J, leaving 16 bases between them. Germline-derived CDR1 and CDR2 are SGHVS and FQNEAQ. The CDR3 loop spans 14 amino acids. This CDR3 reads CASSLVVGEGGYTF. DNA of the CDR3: TGTGCCAGCAGCTTGGTAGTGGGGGAAGGCGGCTACACCTTC.

This clonotype was counted at least ten times. The chain is built from TRBV5-1 and TRBJ2-3; D may be TRBD2 (5 bases). Germline V gene data show CDR1 as SGHRS and CDR2 as YFSETQ. Trimming removed 6 bases from V and 0 bases from J, with 14 bases in between. There are 15 residues in the CDR3. DNA of the CDR3: TGCGCCAGCACCTCGGGGTTAGGCAGCACAGATACGCAGTATTTT. This translates into CASTSGLGSTDTQYF.

The J gene is TRBJ2-2, the V gene TRBV12-3 or TRBV12-4; 9 bases line up with TRBD2. V dropped 3 bases and J dropped 4; count of bases not matched to a gene: 3. The CDR3 contains 15 residues. The CDR3: CASSLGLASTGELFF. For the CDR3, the DNA is TGTGCCAGCAGTTTGGGACTAGCAAGCACCGGGGAGCTGTTTTTT.

The chain carries TRBV7-2 and TRBJ2-7, with D unclear. Trimming took off 1 base at V and 3 bases at J, with 10 bases between the two ends. This CDR3 region has 14 residues. Germline V lookup: CDR1 SGHTA, CDR2 FQGNSA. DNA of the CDR3: TGTGCCAGCAGCTTAGTCACCATTTACTACGAGCAGTACTTC. This translates into CASSLVTIYYEQYF.

This clonotype was seen repeatedly, ten times or more. The chain employs TRBV10-3 and TRBJ2-7; 8 nucleotides line up with TRBD1. This CDR3 has 16 amino acids. The germline gives CDR1 ENHRY, CDR2 SYGVKD. V was clipped by 2 bases and J by 5 bases; unmatched bases: 11. The CDR3 DNA reads as TGTGCCATCAGTGAGAGCCCTCCCACAGGGGGAAACGAGCAGTACTTC. It translates to CAISESPPTGGNEQYF.

This clonotype was picked up a small number of times. This sequence joins TRBV11-2 and TRBJ2-5; D is possibly TRBD1 or TRBD2 (5 bases each). Trimming shortened V by 1 base and J by 1 base, and 19 bases separated the two germline ends. The CDR3 runs to 18 residues. CDR1 and CDR2 (germline): SGHAT, FQNNGV. The CDR3, as DNA: TGTGCCAGCAGCTTAGGGAGTGGGGGTGGACTGCGCCAAGAGACCCAGTACTTC. It encodes CASSLGSGGGLRQETQYF.

The chain is built from TRBV20-1 and TRBJ1-2; D gene unclear. CDR1 DFQATT and CDR2 SNEGSKA come from the germline V gene (reference sequence). V shed 1 base and J shed 6 bases, with 12 bases lying between them. The CDR3 has 13 amino acids. The CDR3 DNA follows: TGCAGTGCTAGAGTCCCCCACGGGGATGGCTACACCTTC. It is translated as CSARVPHGDGYTF.

This clonotype was seen many times. This chain joins TRBV29-1 and TRBJ2-7; 9 nucleotides agree with TRBD1. This CDR3 contains 14 residues. The V gene's germline CDR1 is SQVTM and CDR2 ANQGSEA. DNA for the CDR3: TGCAGTGAAACCGGGACAGGGTCAGCCTACGAGCAGTACGTC. The encoded protein is CSETGTGSAYEQYV.

Many counts were recorded for this clonotype. The chain uses TRBV20-1 and TRBJ2-5; perhaps TRBD2 as D (5 bases). Germline V gives CDR1 DFQATT, CDR2 SNEGSKA (reference sequence). CDR3 length equals 14 residues. V dropped 6 bases and J dropped 4 bases, with 18 bases sitting between them. CDR3 coding DNA: TGCAGTGCCCACTATCGGGAAGCAACAGAGACCCAGTACTTC. It is translated as CSAHYREATETQYF.

Ten or more counts support this clonotype. V usage is TRBV5-5 and J usage is TRBJ2-6, with D perhaps matching TRBD1 (6 bases). Trimming shortened V by 6 bases and J by 1 base, and 8 bases separated the two germline ends. The CDR3 spans 14 residues. Germline CDR1 is SGHKS and CDR2 is YYEKEE (reference sequence). CDR3: CASTGDSGANVLTF. The CDR3 DNA reads TGTGCCAGCACAGGGGATTCTGGGGCCAACGTCCTGACTTTC.

With regard to this clonotype: A much bigger clone sits one base away, suggesting this may be a read error. The chain uses TRBV12-3 or TRBV12-4 and TRBJ1-2; unclear D gene. The CDR3 length is 11 residues. The CDR3 bases are TGTGCCAGCAGTTTTGAAAGTGACTACAACTTC. Translation: CASSFESDYNF.

In its sample, this clonotype was seen many times. The chain carries TRBV6-4 and TRBJ2-2, with a tentative D call TRBD2 (6 bases). The CDR3 runs to 14 residues. Germline values: CDR1 MRHNA, CDR2 SNTAGT. Trimming left V 6 bases short and J 2 bases short, with 10 bases between. The CDR3 DNA sequence: TGTGCCAGCAGCGGGGGTGTTAACACCGGGGAGCTGTTTTTT. This encodes CASSGGVNTGELFF.